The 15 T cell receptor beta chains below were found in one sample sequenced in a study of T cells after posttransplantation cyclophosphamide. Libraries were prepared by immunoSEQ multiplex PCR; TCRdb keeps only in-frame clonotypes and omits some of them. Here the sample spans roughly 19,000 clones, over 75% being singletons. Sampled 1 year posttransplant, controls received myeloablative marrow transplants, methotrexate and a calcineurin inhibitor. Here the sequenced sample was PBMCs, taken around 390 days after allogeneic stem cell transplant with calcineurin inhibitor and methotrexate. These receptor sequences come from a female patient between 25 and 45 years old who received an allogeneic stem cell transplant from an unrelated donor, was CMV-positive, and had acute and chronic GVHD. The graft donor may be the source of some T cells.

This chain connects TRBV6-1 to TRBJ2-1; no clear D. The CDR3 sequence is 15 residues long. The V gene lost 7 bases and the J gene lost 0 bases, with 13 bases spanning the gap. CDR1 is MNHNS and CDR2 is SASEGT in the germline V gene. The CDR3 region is CASNRVMSSYNEQFF. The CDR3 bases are TGTGCCAGCAACCGGGTGATGAGCTCCTACAATGAGCAGTTCTTC.

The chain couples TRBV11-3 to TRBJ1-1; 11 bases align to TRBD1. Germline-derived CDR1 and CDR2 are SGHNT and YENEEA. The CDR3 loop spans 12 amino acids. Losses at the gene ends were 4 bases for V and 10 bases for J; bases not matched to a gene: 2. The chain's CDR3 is CASSSGQGAAFF. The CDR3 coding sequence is TGTGCCAGCAGCTCCGGACAGGGGGCAGCTTTCTTT.

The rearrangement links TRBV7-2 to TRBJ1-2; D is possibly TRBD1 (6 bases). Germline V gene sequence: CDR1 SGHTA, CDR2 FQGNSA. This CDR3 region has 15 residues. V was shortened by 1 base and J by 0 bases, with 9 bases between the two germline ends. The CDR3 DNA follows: TGTGCCAGCAGCTTAGGGACAGTCTCTAACTATGGCTACACCTTC. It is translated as CASSLGTVSNYGYTF.

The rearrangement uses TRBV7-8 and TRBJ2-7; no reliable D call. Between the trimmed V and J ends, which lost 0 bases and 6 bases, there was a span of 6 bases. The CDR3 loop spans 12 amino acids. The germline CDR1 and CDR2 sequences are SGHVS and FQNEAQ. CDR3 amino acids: CASSLARGEQYF. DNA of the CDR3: TGTGCCAGCAGCTTAGCCCGAGGCGAGCAGTACTTC.

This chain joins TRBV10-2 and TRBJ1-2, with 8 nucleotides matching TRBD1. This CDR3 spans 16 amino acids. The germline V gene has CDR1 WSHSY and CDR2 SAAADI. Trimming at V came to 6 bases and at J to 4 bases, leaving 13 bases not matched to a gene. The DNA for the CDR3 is TGCGCCAGCAGAGTAGGAGTCGGACAGGGTTTCTATGGCTACACCTTC. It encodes CASRVGVGQGFYGYTF.

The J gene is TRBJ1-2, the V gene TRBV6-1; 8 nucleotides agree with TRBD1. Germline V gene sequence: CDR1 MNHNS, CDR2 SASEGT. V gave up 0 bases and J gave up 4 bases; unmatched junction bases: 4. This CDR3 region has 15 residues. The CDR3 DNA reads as TGTGCCAGCAGTGAAGCGACAGGGGTTGGCTATGGCTACACCTTC. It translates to CASSEATGVGYGYTF.

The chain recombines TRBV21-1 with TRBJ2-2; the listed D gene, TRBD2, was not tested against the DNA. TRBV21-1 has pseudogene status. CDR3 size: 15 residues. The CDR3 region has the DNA TGTGCCAGCAGCAAGCCCAAACGGGACACCGGGGAGCTGTTTTTT. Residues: CASSKPKRDTGELFF.

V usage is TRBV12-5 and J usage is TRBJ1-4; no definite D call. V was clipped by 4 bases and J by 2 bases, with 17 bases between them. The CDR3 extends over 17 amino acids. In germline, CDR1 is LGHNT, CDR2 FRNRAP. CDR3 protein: CASGWFLPGSTNEKLFF. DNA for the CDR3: TGTGCTAGTGGTTGGTTTCTTCCCGGGAGCACTAATGAAAAACTGTTTTTT.

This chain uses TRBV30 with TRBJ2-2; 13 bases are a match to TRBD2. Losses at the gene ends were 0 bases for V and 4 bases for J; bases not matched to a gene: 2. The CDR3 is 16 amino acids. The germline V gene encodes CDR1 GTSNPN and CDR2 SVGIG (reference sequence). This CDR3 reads CAWSVLAGGITGELFF. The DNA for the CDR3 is TGTGCCTGGAGTGTACTAGCGGGAGGGATCACCGGGGAGCTGTTTTTT. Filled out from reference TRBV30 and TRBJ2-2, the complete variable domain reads SQTIHQWPATLVQPVGSPLSLECTVEGTSNPNLYWYRQAAGRGLQLLFYSVGIGQISSEVPQNLSASRPQDRQFILSSKKLLLSDSGFYLCAWSVLAGGITGELFFGEGSRLTVL.

Written as DNA, the CDR3 is TGTGCCAGCAGTTTATCGGGGACAGGATCCACTGAAGCTTTCTTT. Translation: CASSLSGTGSTEAFF. The rearrangement links TRBV27 to TRBJ1-1, with 8 bases matching TRBD1. The CDR3 spans 15 residues. The germline V gene encodes CDR1 MNHEY and CDR2 SMNVEV (reference sequence). V was clipped by 0 bases and J by 4 bases; unmatched bases: 4.

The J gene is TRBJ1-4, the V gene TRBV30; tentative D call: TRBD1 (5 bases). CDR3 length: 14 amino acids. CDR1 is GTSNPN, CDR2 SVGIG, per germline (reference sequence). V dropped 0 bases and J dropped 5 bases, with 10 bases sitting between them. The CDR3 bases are TGTGCCTGGAGTGTAAAGGGGCTGAATGAAAAACTGTTTTTT. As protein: CAWSVKGLNEKLFF.

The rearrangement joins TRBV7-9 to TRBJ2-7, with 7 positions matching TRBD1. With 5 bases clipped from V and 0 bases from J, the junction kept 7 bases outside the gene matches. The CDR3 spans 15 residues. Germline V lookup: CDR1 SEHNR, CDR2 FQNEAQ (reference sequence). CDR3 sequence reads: CASSLQGMSSYEQYV. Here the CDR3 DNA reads TGTGCCAGCAGCCTACAGGGGATGAGCTCCTACGAGCAGTACGTC.

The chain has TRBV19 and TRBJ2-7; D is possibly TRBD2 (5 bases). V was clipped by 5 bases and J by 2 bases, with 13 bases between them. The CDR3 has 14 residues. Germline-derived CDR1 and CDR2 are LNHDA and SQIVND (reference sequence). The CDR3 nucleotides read TGTGCCAGTAGTGCAGAGGGAACTACCTACGAGCAGTACTTC. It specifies CASSAEGTTYEQYF.

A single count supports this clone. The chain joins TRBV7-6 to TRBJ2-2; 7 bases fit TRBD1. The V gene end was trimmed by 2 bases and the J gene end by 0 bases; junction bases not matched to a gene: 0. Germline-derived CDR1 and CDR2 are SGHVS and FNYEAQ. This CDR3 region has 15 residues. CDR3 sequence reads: CASSLQGANTGELFF. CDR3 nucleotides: TGTGCCAGCAGCTTACAGGGGGCGAACACCGGGGAGCTGTTTTTT. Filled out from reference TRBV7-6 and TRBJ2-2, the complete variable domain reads GAGVSQSPRYKVTKRGQDVALRCDPISGHVSLYWYRQALGQGPEFLTYFNYEAQQDKSGLPNDRFSAERPEGSISTLTIQRTEQRDSAMYRCASSLQGANTGELFFGEGSRLTVL.

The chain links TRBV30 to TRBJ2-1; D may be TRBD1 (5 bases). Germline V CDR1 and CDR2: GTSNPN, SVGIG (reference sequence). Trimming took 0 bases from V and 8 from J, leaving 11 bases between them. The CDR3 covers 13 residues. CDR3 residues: CAWSVPGSDEQFF. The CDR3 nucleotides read TGTGCCTGGAGTGTCCCAGGGTCTGATGAGCAGTTCTTC.